Detailed here is one T cell receptor (beta chain). Its antigen is still unknown. No quality values exist for individual bases; no much larger clone is one base distant. The immunoSEQ Assay, a bias-controlled multiplex PCR, was used to amplify TCRbeta CDR3 regions from genomic DNA. Concerning the study's data processing: Within the assay, amplification of reference gene primers was used to estimate how many nucleated cells each sample contained. To quantify the absolute abundance of each unique TCRbeta CDR3 rearrangement, sequence reads were collapsed and filtered. For each sample, productive Simpson clonality was calculated by taking the square root of Simpson's diversity index across productive rearrangements. TCRdb retrieved this table from immuneACCESS and kept in-frame rearrangements only. Not all clones are present; in checked studies, unresolved V genes account for under half, and no reason is known for the remainder. The V and J calls and clone size are taken from that table; D and trimming were inferred from the DNA. This sample is represented by tens of thousands of clones; approximately 80% of them were singletons. 7.2% of the sample comes from the top ten.

This specimen belongs to a study of blood T cell repertoires in COVID-19 (TCRdb year 2020). Study-wide context: Samples from collaborators originated in the United States, Italy and Spain and spanned both the acute and convalescent phases of COVID-19. The prospective study material was composed of cDNA or gDNA derived from T cells, B-cell-depleted T cells, or PBMCs. The dataset comprised deeply sampled blood TCRbeta repertoires from subjects exposed to, actively infected with, or recovered from COVID-19. The repertoires were released in a freely available public database intended as a resource for research on the immune response to SARS-CoV-2. The samples were drawn from two sources: the first 160 participants of the ongoing ImmuneRACE study, and about 1,300 subjects contributed by 6 global collaborators. A de-identified subject ID, COVID-19 status, age in years and sex were almost always included in the sample metadata. Where HLA class I and class II types were available, the types were taken from metadata supplied by the sample provider, not from assay-based typing. What the research found in general, with its limitations: Clinical and demographic metadata were provided uncurated, with the amount varying by source and participant.

Whole blood was collected in K2EDTA tubes by collaborating institutions according to the institutions' own protocols. Collaborator samples were shipped for TCRbeta analysis as frozen whole blood, isolated PBMCs, or DNA extracted from either sample type. Relative to germline, V is missing 6 bases and J is missing 4 bases, with 8 bases of the junction outside any gene match. The CDR3 runs 14 amino acids, cysteine and phenylalanine included. Of the read, only the CDR3 DNA is kept; its 42 bases are in frame from base 1. CDR1 and CDR2 were assigned from the germline V gene as SNHLY and FYNNEI. The sequence links TRBV2 to TRBJ2-7; TRBD1 aligns with 8 central bases. The TCR originated in a man aged 55 to 70 with acute or convalescent COVID-19. Sequencing input: peripheral blood. The DNA sequence is as follows: TGTGCCAGCAGGGGCAGACAGGGGATGTACGAGCAGTACTTC. It is translated as CASRGRQGMYEQYF.